Sequencing of this T cell receptor beta chain was carried out in a study of blood T cell repertoires in COVID-19. Looking at the study overall: Spain, Italy and the United States supplied samples that represented acute and convalescent COVID-19. The cDNA or gDNA used as material had been derived from T cells, B-cell-depleted T cells, or PBMCs.

Seattle patients were enrolled while actively infected and followed longitudinally. Under the authors' procedure: Estimation of nucleated cell counts was performed using reference gene primer amplification. Data came from immunoSEQ multiplex PCR; TCRdb stores just in-frame clones and leaves some out. The V and J calls and clone size are taken from that table; D and trimming were inferred from the DNA. The data hold fewer than 700,000 clones, with roughly nine tenths observed a single time. The CDR3 contains 16 residues. CDR1 is SGHRS, CDR2 YFSETQ, per germline. The V gene end was trimmed by 3 bases and the J gene end by 3 bases; junction bases not matched to a gene: 4.

This clonotype was obtained from a woman aged 45-60 years with COVID-19, enrolled during active disease. This chain uses TRBV5-1 with TRBJ2-1, with TRBD2 matching over 12 bases. The sample consisted of peripheral blood. CDR3 bases: TGCGCCAGCAGCTGGGCGACTAGCGGGAGCTACAATGAGCAGTTCTTC. Translation: CASSWATSGSYNEQFF.